The entry below gives a single T cell receptor (beta chain) sequence along with its context. The target antigen is unknown. The entry originates in a study of OX40 agonist ivuxolimab in advanced cancers. Study-wide background: Checkpoint inhibitors had been given previously to 40% of patients.

Profiling relied on immunoSEQ multiplex PCR, and the TCRdb table lists in-frame clones only, not all of them. The data contain roughly 66,000 clones, about 85% of them singletons. Germline CDR1 is SGHTA and CDR2 is FQGTGA. Trimming removed 5 bases from V and 6 bases from J, with 10 bases in between. The CDR3 sequence is 13 residues long. Study-level points and caveats: Clonal expansion was seen in CD4+ and CD8+ blood T cells by week 6 at 0.1 to 3.0 mg/kg. Low clonal expansion, among the lowest seen, marked partial responders at 0.1-3.0 mg/kg.

The input for sequencing was CD4+ or CD8+ T cells sorted from blood, taken in a trial of the OX40 agonist ivuxolimab. The sequence was collected from an adult with an advanced solid tumor such as melanoma, head and neck, liver or kidney cancer. This sequence joins TRBV7-3 and TRBJ2-2; D remains unclear. This chain's CDR3 is CASSPVVPGELFF. The DNA of the CDR3 is TGTGCCAGCAGCCCAGTCGTCCCCGGGGAGCTGTTTTTT.